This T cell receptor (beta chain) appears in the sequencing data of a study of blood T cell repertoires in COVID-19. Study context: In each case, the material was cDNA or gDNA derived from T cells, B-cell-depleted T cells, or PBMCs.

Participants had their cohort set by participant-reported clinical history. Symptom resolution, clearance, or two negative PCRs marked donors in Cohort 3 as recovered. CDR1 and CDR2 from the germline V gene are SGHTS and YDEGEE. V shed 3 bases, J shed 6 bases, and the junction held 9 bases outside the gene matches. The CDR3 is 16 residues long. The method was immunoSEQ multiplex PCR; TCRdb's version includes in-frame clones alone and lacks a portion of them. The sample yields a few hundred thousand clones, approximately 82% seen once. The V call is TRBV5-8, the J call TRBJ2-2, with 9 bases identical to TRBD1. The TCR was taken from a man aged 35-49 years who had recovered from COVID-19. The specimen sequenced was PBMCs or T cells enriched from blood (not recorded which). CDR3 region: CASSSTRTGVAGELFF. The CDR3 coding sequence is TGTGCCAGCAGCTCTACTAGGACAGGGGTTGCCGGGGAGCTGTTTTTT.